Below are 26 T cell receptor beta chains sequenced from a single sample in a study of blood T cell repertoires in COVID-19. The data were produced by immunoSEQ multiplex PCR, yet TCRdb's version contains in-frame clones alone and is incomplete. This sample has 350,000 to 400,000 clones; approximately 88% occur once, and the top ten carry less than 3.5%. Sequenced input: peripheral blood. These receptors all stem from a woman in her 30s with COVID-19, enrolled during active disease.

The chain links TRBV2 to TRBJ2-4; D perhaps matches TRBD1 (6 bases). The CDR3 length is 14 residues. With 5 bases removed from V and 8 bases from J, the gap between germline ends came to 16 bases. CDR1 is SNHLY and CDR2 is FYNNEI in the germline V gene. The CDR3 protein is CASSSTGLRDIQYF. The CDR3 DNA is TGTGCCAGCAGTTCAACAGGGTTGCGGGACATTCAGTACTTC.

The CDR3 nucleotides are TGCGCCAGCAGCTTGTGGACAGCCAACAATGAGCAGTTCTTC. Translation: CASSLWTANNEQFF. The chain combines TRBV5-1 with TRBJ2-1; TRBD1 is a possible D gene (6 bases). CDR3 length: 14 amino acids. The germline V gene has CDR1 SGHRS and CDR2 YFSETQ. V lost 1 base and J 5 bases, leaving 10 bases between the germline ends.

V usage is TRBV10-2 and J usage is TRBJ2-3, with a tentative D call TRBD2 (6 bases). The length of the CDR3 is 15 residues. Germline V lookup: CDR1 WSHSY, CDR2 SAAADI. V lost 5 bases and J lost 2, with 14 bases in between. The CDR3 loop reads CASSLTQGLTDTQYF. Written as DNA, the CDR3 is TGCGCCAGCAGTCTTACGCAGGGACTCACAGATACGCAGTATTTT.

DNA for the CDR3: TGTGCCAGTAGTCCCCCGGGAAGGGACACTGAAGCTTTCTTT. It codes for CASSPPGRDTEAFF. The chain has TRBV19 and TRBJ1-1; D is ambiguous. Deletions cut 5 bases from V and 3 bases from J, with 13 bases between. Per germline, CDR1 LNHDA and CDR2 SQIVND (reference sequence). The CDR3 is 14 residues long.

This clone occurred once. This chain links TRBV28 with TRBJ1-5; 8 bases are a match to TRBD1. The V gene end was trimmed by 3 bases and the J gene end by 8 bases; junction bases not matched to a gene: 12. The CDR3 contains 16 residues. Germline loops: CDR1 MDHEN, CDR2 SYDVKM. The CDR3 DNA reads TGTGCCAGCAGTTTTAATGGTCAGGGGGCGTTGGAGCCCCAGCATTTT. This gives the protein CASSFNGQGALEPQHF.

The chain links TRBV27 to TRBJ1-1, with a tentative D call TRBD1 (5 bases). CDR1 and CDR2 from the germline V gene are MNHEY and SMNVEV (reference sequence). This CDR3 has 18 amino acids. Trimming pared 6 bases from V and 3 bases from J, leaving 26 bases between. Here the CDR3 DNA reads TGTGCCAGCAGCCCCCTCCGGGGGGGGATCGCGGAGGACACTGAAGCTTTCTTT. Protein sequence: CASSPLRGGIAEDTEAFF.

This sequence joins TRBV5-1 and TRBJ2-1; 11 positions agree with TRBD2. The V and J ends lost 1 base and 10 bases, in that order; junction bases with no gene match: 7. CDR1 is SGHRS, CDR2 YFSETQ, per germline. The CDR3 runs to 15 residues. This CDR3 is CASSLSLAGAKEQFF. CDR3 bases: TGCGCCAGCAGCTTGTCACTAGCGGGGGCTAAGGAGCAGTTCTTC.

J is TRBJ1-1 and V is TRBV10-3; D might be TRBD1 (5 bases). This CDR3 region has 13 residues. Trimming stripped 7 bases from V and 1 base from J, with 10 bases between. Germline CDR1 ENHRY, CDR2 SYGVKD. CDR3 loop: CAIMRTPNTEAFF. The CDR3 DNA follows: TGTGCCATCATGCGGACACCGAACACTGAAGCTTTCTTT.

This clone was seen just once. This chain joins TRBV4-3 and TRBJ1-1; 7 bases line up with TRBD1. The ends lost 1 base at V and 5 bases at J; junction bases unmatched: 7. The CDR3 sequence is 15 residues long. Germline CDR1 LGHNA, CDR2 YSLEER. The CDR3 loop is CASSQGRGRETEAFF. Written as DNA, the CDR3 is TGCGCCAGCAGCCAAGGAAGGGGGCGAGAAACTGAAGCTTTCTTT.

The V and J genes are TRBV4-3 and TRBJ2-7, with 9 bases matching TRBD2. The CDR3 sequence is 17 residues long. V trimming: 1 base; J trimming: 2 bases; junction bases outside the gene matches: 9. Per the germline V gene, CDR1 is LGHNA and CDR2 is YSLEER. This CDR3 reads CASSQVHGGLAPYEQYF. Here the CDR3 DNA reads TGCGCCAGCAGCCAAGTACACGGGGGACTAGCCCCCTACGAGCAGTACTTC.

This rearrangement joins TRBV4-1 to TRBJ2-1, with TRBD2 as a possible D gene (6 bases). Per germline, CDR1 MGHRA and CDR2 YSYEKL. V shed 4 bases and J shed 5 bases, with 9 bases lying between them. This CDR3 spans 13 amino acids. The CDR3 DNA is TGCGCCAGCAGCCCGGGACTCCACAATGAGCAGTTCTTC. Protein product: CASSPGLHNEQFF.

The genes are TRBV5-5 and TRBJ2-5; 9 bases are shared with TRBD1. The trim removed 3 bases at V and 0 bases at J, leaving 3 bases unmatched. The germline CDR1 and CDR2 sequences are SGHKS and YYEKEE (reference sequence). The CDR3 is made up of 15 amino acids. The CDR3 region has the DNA TGTGCCAGCAGCTCTTGGACAGGGGACCAAGAGACCCAGTACTTC. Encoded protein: CASSSWTGDQETQYF.

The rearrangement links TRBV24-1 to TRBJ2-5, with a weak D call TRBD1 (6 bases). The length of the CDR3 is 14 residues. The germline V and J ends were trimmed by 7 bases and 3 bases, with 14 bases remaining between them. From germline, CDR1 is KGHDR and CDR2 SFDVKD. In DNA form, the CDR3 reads TGTGCCACCAGACAGGGAGCCCTAGAAGAGACCCAGTACTTC. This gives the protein CATRQGALEETQYF.

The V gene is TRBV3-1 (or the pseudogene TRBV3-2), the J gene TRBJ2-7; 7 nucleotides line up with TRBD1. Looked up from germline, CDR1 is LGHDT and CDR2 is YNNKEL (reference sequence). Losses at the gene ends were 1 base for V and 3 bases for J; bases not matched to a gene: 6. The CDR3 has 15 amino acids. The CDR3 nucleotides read TGTGCCAGCAGCCAAGGACAGGGAGTGGGCTACGAGCAGTACGTC. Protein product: CASSQGQGVGYEQYV.

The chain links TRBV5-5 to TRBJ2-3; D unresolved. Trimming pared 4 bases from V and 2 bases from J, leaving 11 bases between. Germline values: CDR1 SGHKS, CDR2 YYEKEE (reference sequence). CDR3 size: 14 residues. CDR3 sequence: CASSVRTNTDTQYF. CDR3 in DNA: TGTGCCAGCAGCGTCCGTACAAACACAGATACGCAGTATTTT.

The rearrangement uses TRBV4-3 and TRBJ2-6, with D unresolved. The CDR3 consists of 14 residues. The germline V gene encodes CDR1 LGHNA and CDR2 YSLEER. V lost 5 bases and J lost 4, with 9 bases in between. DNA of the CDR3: TGCGCCAGCAGCGGGCAGCCCGGGGCCAACGTCCTGACTTTC. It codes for CASSGQPGANVLTF.

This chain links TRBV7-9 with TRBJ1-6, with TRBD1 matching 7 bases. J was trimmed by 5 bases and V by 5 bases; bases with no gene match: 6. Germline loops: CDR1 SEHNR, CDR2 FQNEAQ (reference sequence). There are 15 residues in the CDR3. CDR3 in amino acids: CASSLGTAHNSPLHF. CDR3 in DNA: TGTGCCAGCAGCCTTGGGACAGCGCATAATTCACCCCTCCACTTT.

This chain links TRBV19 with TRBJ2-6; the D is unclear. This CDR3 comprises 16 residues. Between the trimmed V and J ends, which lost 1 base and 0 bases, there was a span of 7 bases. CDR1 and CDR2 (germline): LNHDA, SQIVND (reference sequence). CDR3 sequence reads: CASSIGWSSGANVLTF. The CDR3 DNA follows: TGTGCCAGTAGTATAGGTTGGAGCTCTGGGGCCAACGTCCTGACTTTC.

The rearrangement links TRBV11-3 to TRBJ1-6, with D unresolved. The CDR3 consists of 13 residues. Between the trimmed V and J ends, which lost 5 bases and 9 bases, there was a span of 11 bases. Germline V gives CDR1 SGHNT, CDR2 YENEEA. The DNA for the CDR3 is TGTGCCAGCAGCCTGAATTCGGTTTCACCCCTCCACTTT. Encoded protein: CASSLNSVSPLHF. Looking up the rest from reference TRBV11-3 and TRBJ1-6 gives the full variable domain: EAGVVQSPRYKIIEKKQPVAFWCNPISGHNTLYWYLQNLGQGPELLIRYENEEAVDDSQLPKDRFSAERLKGVDSTLKIQPAELGDSAVYLCASSLNSVSPLHFGNGTRLTVT.

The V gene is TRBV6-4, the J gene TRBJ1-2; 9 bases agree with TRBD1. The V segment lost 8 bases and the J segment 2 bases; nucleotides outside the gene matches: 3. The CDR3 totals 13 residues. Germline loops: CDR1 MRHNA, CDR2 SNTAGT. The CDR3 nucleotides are TGTGCCAGCTTGACAGGGGGGAACTATGGCTACACCTTC. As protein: CASLTGGNYGYTF.

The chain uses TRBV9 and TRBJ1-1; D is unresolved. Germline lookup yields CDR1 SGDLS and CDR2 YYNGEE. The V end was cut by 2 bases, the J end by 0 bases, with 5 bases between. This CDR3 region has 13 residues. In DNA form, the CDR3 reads TGTGCCAGCAGCGTTCAGATGAACACTGAAGCTTTCTTT. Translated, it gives CASSVQMNTEAFF.

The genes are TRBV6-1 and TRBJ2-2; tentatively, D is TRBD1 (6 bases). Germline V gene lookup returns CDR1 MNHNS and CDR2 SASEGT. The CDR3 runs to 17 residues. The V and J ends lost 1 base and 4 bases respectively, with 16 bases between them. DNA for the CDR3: TGTGCCAGCAGTGAAGTACCCAGGGGTGTAGGCACCGGGGAGCTGTTTTTT. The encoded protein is CASSEVPRGVGTGELFF.

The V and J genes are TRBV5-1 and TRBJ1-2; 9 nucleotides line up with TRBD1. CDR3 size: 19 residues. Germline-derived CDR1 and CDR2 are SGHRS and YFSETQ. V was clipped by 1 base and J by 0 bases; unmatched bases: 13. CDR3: CASSLYPAQGATTNYGYTF. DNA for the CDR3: TGCGCCAGCAGCTTGTACCCCGCACAGGGGGCTACTACTAACTATGGCTACACCTTC.

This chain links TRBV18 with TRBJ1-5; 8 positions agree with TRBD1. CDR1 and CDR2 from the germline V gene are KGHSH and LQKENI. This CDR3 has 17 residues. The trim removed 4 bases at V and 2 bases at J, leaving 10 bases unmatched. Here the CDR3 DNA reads TGTGCCAGCTCACGGGACAGGCCCGGTTTTGGCAATCAGCCCCAGCATTTT. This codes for CASSRDRPGFGNQPQHF.

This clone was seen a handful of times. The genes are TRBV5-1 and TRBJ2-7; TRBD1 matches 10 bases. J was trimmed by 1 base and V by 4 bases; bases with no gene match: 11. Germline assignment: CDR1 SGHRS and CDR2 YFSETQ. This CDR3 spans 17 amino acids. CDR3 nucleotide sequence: TGCGCCAGCAGCACAGGGACAGGGGAAGTCGGGTCCTACGAGCAGTACTTC. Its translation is CASSTGTGEVGSYEQYF.

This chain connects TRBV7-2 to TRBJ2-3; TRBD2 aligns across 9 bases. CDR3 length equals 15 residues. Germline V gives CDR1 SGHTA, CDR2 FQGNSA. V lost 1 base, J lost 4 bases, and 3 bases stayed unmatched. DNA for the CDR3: TGTGCCAGCAGCTTAGTAGGGACTAGCCCAGATACGCAGTATTTT. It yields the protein CASSLVGTSPDTQYF.